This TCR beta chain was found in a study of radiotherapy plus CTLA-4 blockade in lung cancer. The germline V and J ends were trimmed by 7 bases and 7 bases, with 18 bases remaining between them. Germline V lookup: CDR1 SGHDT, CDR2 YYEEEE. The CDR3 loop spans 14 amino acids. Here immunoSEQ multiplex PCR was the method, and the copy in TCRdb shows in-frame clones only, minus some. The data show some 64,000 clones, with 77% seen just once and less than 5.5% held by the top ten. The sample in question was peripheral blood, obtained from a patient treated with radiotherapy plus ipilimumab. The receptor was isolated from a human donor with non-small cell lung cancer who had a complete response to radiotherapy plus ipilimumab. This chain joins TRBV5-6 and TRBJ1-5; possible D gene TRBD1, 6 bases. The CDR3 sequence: CASASRGPGQPQHF. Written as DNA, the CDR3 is TGTGCCAGCGCCTCCAGGGGTCCGGGACAGCCCCAGCATTTT.